This entry features one T cell receptor beta chain sequence. V gave up 7 bases and J gave up 5 bases; unmatched junction bases: 4. The CDR3 length is 13 residues. The data originate from a study of CD8 T cells in Susac syndrome. Reverse transcription of 0.5 to 1 ug RNA used random hexamers. TCRdb used MiXCR to reprocess the immunoSEQ multiplex PCR reads, holding one entry per CDR3 protein. The table includes around 130,000 distinct CDR3 sequences, over 90% detected once. The sample comprised CD4+ T cells from PBMCs. This clonotype was obtained from a human donor in good health. The V and J genes are TRBV12-3 or TRBV12-4 and TRBJ2-2, with 7 bases aligning to TRBD2. CDR3 sequence: CASTLASTGELFF. The CDR3 nucleotides read TGTGCCAGCACACTAGCGTCAACCGGGGAGCTGTTTTTT.